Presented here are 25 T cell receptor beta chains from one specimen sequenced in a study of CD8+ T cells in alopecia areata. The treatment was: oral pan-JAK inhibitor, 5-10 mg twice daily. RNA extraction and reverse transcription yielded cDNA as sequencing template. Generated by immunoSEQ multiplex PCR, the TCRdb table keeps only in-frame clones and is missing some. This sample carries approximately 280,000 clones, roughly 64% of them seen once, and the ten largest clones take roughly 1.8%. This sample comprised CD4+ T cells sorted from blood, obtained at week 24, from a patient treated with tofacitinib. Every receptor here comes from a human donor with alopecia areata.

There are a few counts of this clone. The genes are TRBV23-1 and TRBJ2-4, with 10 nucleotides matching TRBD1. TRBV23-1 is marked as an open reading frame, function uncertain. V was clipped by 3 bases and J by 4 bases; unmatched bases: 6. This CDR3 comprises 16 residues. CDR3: CASSHSPGQGKNIQYF. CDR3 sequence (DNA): TGCGCCAGCAGTCATTCCCCGGGACAGGGGAAAAACATTCAGTACTTC.

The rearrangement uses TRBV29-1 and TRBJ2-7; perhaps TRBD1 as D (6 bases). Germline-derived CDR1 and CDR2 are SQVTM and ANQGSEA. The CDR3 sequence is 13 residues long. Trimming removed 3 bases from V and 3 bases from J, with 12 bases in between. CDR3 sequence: CSVDPVQGYEQYF. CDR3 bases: TGCAGCGTTGATCCGGTACAGGGCTACGAGCAGTACTTC.

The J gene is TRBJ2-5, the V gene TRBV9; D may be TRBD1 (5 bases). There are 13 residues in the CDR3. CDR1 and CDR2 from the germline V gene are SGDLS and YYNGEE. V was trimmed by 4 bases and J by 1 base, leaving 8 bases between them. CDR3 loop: CASSPDTQETQYF. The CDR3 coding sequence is TGTGCCAGCAGCCCGGACACCCAAGAGACCCAGTACTTC.

The CDR3 sequence is CASSLVRRGYQPQHF. The CDR3 DNA follows: TGTGCCAGCAGCTTAGTTAGACGGGGATATCAGCCCCAGCATTTT. The chain is built from TRBV7-2 and TRBJ1-5; the D is unclear. Germline loops: CDR1 SGHTA, CDR2 FQGNSA. The CDR3 is made up of 15 amino acids. V was clipped by 1 base and J by 5 bases, with 12 bases between them.

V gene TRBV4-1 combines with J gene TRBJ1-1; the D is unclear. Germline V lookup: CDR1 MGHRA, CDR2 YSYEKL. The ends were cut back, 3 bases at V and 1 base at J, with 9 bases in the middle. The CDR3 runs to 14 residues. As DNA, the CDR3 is TGCGCCAGCAGCCAGAGACATCCGAACACTGAAGCTTTCTTT. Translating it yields CASSQRHPNTEAFF.

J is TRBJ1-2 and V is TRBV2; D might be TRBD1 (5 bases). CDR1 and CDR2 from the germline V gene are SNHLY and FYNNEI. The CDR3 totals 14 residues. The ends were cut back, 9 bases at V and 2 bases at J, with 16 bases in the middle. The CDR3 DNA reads TGTGCCAGTGCCGGGCAGGGACCGAACTATGGCTACACCTTC. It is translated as CASAGQGPNYGYTF.

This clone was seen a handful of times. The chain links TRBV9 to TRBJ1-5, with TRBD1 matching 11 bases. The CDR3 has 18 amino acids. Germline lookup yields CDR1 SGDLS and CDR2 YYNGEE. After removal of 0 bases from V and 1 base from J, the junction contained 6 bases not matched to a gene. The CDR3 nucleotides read TGTGCCAGCAGCGTAGAGGACAGGGGGCGGGGAAGCAATCAGCCCCAGCATTTT. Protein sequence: CASSVEDRGRGSNQPQHF.

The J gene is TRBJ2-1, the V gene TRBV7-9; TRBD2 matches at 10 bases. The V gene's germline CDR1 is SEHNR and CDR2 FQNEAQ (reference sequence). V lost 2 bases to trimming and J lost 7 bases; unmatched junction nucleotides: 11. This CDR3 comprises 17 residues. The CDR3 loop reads CASSLNPSGGGRNEQFF. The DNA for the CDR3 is TGTGCCAGCAGCTTAAACCCTAGCGGGGGTGGCCGAAATGAGCAGTTCTTC.

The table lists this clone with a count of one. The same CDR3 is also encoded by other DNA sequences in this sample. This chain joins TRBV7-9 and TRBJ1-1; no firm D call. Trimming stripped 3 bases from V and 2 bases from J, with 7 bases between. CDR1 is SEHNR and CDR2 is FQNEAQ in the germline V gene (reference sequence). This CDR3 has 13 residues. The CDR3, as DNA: TGTGCCAGCAGCTTGGATCCTAACACTGAAGCTTTCTTT. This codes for CASSLDPNTEAFF.

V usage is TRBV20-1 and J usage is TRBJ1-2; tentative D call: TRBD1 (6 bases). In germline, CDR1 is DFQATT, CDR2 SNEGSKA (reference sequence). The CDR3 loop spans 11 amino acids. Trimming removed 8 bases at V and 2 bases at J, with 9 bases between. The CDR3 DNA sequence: TGCAGTCCCACAGGGAACTATGGCTACACCTTC. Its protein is CSPTGNYGYTF.

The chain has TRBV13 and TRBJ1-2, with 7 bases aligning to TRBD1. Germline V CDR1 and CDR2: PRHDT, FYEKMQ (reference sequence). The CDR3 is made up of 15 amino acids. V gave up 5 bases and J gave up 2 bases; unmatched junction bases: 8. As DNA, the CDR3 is TGTGCCAGCAGCCCGGTTCAGGGACAGAACTATGGCTACACCTTC. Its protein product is CASSPVQGQNYGYTF.

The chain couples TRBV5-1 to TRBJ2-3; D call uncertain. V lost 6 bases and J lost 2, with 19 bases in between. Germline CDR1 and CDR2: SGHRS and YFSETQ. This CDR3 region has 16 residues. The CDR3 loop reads CASTDMTLSSTDTQYF. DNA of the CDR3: TGCGCCAGCACAGATATGACACTAAGTTCCACAGATACGCAGTATTTT.

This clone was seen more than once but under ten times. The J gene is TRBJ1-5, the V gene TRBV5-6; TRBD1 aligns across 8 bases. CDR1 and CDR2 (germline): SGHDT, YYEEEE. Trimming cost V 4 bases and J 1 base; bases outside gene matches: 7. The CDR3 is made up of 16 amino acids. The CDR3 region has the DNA TGTGCCAGCAGCGCCTACAGGGGGTTGAGCAATCAGCCCCAGCATTTT. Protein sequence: CASSAYRGLSNQPQHF.

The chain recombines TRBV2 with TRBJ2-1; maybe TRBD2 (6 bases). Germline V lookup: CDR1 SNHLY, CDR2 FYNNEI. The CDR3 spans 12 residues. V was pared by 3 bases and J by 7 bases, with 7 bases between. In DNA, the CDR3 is TGTGCCAGCAGTGAGGCGGGGAATGAGCAGTTCTTC. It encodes CASSEAGNEQFF.

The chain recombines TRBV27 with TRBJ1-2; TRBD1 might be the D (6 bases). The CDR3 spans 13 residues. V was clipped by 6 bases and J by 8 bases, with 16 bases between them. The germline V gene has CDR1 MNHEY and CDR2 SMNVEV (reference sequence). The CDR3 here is CASSTRGAGGYTF. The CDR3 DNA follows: TGTGCCAGCAGCACCAGGGGAGCCGGGGGCTACACCTTC.

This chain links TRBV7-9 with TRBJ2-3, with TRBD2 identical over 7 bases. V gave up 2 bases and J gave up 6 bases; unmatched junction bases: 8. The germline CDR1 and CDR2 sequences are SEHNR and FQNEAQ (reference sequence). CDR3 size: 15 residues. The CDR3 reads CASSLTSGRADTQYF. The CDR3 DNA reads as TGTGCCAGCAGCTTAACGTCAGGGAGGGCCGATACGCAGTATTTT.

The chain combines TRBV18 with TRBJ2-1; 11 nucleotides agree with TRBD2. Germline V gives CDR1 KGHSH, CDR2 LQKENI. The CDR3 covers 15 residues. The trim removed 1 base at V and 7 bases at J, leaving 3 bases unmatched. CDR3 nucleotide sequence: TGTGCCAGCTCACCACTAGCGGGGGGGCCAAATGAGCAGTTCTTC. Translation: CASSPLAGGPNEQFF.

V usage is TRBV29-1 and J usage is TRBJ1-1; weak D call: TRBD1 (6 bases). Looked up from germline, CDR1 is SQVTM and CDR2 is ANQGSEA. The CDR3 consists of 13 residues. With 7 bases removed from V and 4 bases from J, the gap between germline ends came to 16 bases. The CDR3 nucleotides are TGCAGCGGGAGGGACACCAGCTTCACTGAAGCTTTCTTT. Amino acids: CSGRDTSFTEAFF.

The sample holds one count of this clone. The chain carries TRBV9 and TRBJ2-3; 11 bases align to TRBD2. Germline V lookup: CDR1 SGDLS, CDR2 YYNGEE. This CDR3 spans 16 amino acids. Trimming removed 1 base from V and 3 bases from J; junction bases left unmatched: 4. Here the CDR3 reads CASSVITSGGTDTQYF. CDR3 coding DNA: TGTGCCAGCAGCGTAATAACTAGCGGGGGAACAGATACGCAGTATTTT.

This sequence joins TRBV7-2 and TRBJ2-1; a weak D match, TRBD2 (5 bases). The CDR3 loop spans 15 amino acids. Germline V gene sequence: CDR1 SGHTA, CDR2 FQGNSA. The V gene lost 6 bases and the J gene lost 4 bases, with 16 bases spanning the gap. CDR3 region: CASSRGLVEYNEQFF. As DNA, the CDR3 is TGTGCCAGCAGTCGAGGGCTAGTAGAATACAATGAGCAGTTCTTC. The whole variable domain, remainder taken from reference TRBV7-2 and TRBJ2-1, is GAGVSQSPSNKVTEKGKDVELRCDPISGHTALYWYRQSLGQGLEFLIYFQGNSAPDKSGLPSDRFSAERTGGSVSTLTIQRTQQEDSAVYLCASSRGLVEYNEQFFGPGTRLTVL.

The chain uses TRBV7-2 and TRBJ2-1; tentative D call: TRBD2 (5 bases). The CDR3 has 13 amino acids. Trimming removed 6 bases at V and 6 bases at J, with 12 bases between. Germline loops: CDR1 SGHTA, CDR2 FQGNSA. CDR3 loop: CASRPGVANEQFF. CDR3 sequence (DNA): TGTGCCAGCAGGCCCGGGGTTGCCAATGAGCAGTTCTTC.

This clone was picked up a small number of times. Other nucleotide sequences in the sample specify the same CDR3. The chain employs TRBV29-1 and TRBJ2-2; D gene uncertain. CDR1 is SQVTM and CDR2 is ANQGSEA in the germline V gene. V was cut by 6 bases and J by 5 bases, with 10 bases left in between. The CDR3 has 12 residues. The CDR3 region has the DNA TGCAGCGTCTCTCGAGGAACCGGGGAGCTGTTTTTT. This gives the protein CSVSRGTGELFF.

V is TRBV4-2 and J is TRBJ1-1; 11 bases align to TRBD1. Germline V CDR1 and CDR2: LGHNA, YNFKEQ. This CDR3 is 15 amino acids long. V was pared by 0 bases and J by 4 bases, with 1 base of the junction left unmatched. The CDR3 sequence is CASSQDGTGGTEAFF. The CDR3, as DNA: TGTGCCAGCAGCCAAGACGGGACAGGGGGCACTGAAGCTTTCTTT.

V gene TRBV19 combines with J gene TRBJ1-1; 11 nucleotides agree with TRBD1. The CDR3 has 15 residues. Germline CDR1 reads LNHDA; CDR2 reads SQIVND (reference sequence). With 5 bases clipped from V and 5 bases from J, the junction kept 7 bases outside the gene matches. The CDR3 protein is CASSPDRGPVTEAFF. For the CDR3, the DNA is TGTGCCAGTAGTCCGGACAGGGGGCCGGTGACTGAAGCTTTCTTT.

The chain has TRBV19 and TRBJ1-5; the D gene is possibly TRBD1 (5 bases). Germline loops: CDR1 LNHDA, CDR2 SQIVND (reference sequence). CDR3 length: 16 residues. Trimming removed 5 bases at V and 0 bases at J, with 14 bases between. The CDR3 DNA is TGTGCCAGTAGTTTTTCCCCGGACAATAGCAATCAGCCCCAGCATTTT. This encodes CASSFSPDNSNQPQHF.